This T cell receptor (beta chain) emerged from a study of blood T cell repertoires in COVID-19. The wider study: COVID-19 samples from acute and convalescent phases originated in the United States, Italy and Spain. T cells, B-cell-depleted T cells, or PBMCs supplied cDNA or gDNA.

In the study's own analysis: Scientists estimated how many nucleated cells there were by amplifying reference gene primers. Data came from immunoSEQ multiplex PCR; TCRdb stores just in-frame clones and leaves some out. V and J calls and clone size are as listed in that table; D and trimming were resolved from the DNA. The data hold around 12,000 clones, with roughly 82% observed a single time. The specimen sequenced was peripheral blood. This TCR was sampled from a man older than 75 with acute or convalescent COVID-19.

The DNA of the CDR3 is TGTGCCAGCAGTTACGAGACTAGCGGAAATGAGCAGTTCTTC. Protein: CASSYETSGNEQFF. V gene TRBV6-5 combines with J gene TRBJ2-1, with TRBD2 matching over 9 bases. CDR3 size: 14 residues. The germline V gene has CDR1 MNHEY and CDR2 SVGAGI. Trimming at V came to 2 bases and at J to 7 bases, leaving 3 bases not matched to a gene.